Listed here are 29 T cell receptor beta chains from one sample, sequenced in a study of cytomegalovirus exposure and HLA in healthy donors. PCR employed 60 Vbeta and 13 Jbeta primers. The table came from immunoSEQ multiplex PCR; TCRdb's copy has only in-frame clones and leaves some out. The sample includes over 75,000 clones, 78% of them seen just once. Sequenced input: PBMCs. Receptors were obtained from a woman between 55 and 75 years old in good health and CMV-seronegative.

This clone came up a few times. The chain is built from TRBV7-2 and TRBJ2-7; D is possibly TRBD1 (5 bases). The CDR3 extends over 15 amino acids. Germline V CDR1 and CDR2: SGHTA, FQGNSA. With 0 bases removed from V and 0 bases from J, the gap between germline ends came to 9 bases. The CDR3 bases are TGTGCCAGCAGCTTAGCGACGGACAACTCCTACGAGCAGTACTTC. As protein: CASSLATDNSYEQYF.

The chain joins TRBV29-1 to TRBJ1-2, with 8 bases that match TRBD1. Germline-derived CDR1 and CDR2 are SQVTM and ANQGSEA. This CDR3 is built from 13 residues. J was trimmed by 4 bases and V by 3 bases; bases with no gene match: 4. The CDR3 DNA sequence: TGCAGCGTTGACGGACAGGGTGGCTATGGCTACACCTTC. Protein sequence: CSVDGQGGYGYTF.

J is TRBJ2-2 and V is TRBV5-6; 10 nucleotides agree with TRBD1. CDR1 and CDR2 from the germline V gene are SGHDT and YYEEEE. V lost 5 bases, J lost 5 bases, and 12 bases stayed unmatched. The CDR3 extends over 17 amino acids. CDR3 DNA sequence: TGTGCCAGCAGAACCGGGACAGGGGTCGGCGGAACCGGGGAGCTGTTTTTT. As protein: CASRTGTGVGGTGELFF.

This clone was seen just once. The V and J genes are TRBV19 and TRBJ1-1; D is uncertain. CDR3 length: 14 residues. Germline CDR1 is LNHDA and CDR2 is SQIVND (reference sequence). V gave up 4 bases and J gave up 2 bases, with 11 bases separating them. The CDR3 here is CASSRPPLNTEAFF. CDR3 nucleotide sequence: TGTGCCAGTAGTAGGCCTCCGCTCAACACTGAAGCTTTCTTT.

In its sample, this clone was seen once. The chain carries TRBV19 and TRBJ1-2, with TRBD1 matching 8 bases. From germline, CDR1 is LNHDA and CDR2 SQIVND (reference sequence). This CDR3 contains 17 residues. V was pared by 8 bases and J by 4 bases, with 18 bases of the junction left unmatched. CDR3 residues: CASGPGGQVGRGYGYTF. CDR3 DNA: TGTGCCAGTGGACCAGGGGGACAGGTCGGGCGGGGCTATGGCTACACCTTC.

This chain connects TRBV7-6 to TRBJ2-1; TRBD2 agrees at 13 bases. V shed 4 bases, J shed 6 bases, and the junction held 3 bases outside the gene matches. The V gene's germline CDR1 is SGHVS and CDR2 FNYEAQ. CDR3 size: 15 residues. CDR3 bases: TGTGCCAGCAGCTCGGGACTAGCGGGGACCAATGAGCAGTTCTTC. Translation gives CASSSGLAGTNEQFF.

The V gene is TRBV27, the J gene TRBJ1-2; 9 bases match TRBD1. With 5 bases clipped from V and 4 bases from J, the junction kept 11 bases outside the gene matches. Looked up from germline, CDR1 is MNHEY and CDR2 is SMNVEV (reference sequence). This CDR3 comprises 16 residues. CDR3 loop: CASSPTNRGPGYGYTF. The CDR3 nucleotides are TGTGCCAGCAGTCCAACTAACAGGGGGCCCGGCTATGGCTACACCTTC.

This clone occurred once. This CDR3 is also generated by other DNA sequences in the sample. The CDR3 spells CASSLGGQETQYF. CDR3 DNA sequence: TGCGCCAGCAGCTTGGGAGGACAAGAGACCCAGTACTTC. The rearrangement joins TRBV5-1 to TRBJ2-5, with D unresolved. From germline, CDR1 is SGHRS and CDR2 YFSETQ. This CDR3 is 13 amino acids long. V was shortened by 0 bases and J by 2 bases, with 5 bases between the two germline ends.

As concerns this clone: In the same sample, other DNA sequences code for this CDR3. The chain uses TRBV20-1 and TRBJ1-2; possibly TRBD1 for D (6 bases). This CDR3 is built from 11 residues. Germline V CDR1 and CDR2: DFQATT, SNEGSKA (reference sequence). Trimming removed 0 bases from V and 8 bases from J, with 7 bases in between. CDR3 DNA: TGCAGTGCTAGAGAGGGGGCGGGCTACACCTTC. Its protein product is CSAREGAGYTF.

V and J are TRBV7-2 and TRBJ2-7, with a possible D match to TRBD1 (5 bases). In germline, CDR1 is SGHTA, CDR2 FQGNSA. The CDR3 runs 13 residues. Trimming left V 6 bases short and J 6 bases short, with 15 bases between. The CDR3, as DNA: TGTGCCAGCAGACCCCAGGGCGTCGGCGAGCAGTACTTC. Its protein product is CASRPQGVGEQYF. The variable domain in full, completed from reference TRBV7-2 and TRBJ2-7, reads GAGVSQSPSNKVTEKGKDVELRCDPISGHTALYWYRQSLGQGLEFLIYFQGNSAPDKSGLPSDRFSAERTGGSVSTLTIQRTQQEDSAVYLCASRPQGVGEQYFGPGTRLTVT.

The V gene is TRBV7-2, the J gene TRBJ1-3, with TRBD1 matching 10 bases. With 6 bases clipped from V and 3 bases from J, the junction kept 5 bases outside the gene matches. Per germline, CDR1 SGHTA and CDR2 FQGNSA. The CDR3 sequence is 15 residues long. The CDR3 bases are TGTGCCAGCAGATCGACAGGGGGCGTTGGAAACACCATATATTTT. Protein product: CASRSTGGVGNTIYF.

The chain has TRBV4-1 and TRBJ1-3; perhaps TRBD1 as D (6 bases). The CDR3 has 15 amino acids. Germline loops: CDR1 MGHRA, CDR2 YSYEKL. Between the trimmed V and J ends, which lost 0 bases and 2 bases, there was a span of 8 bases. As DNA, the CDR3 is TGCGCCAGCAGCCAAGATTCAGGGGCTGGAAACACCATATATTTT. Translated, it gives CASSQDSGAGNTIYF.

The chain is built from TRBV30 and TRBJ2-5, with 7 bases lining up with TRBD2. CDR3 length: 13 amino acids. The trim removed 4 bases at V and 4 bases at J, leaving 6 bases unmatched. Germline-derived CDR1 and CDR2 are GTSNPN and SVGIG (reference sequence). In DNA form, the CDR3 reads TGTGCCTGGACCCGTTGGGGGGGAGAGACCCAGTACTTC. Its translation: CAWTRWGGETQYF.

The chain carries TRBV7-2 and TRBJ2-5; D perhaps matches TRBD2 (6 bases). The V gene lost 1 base and the J gene lost 1 base, with 13 bases spanning the gap. The CDR3 spans 16 residues. Germline-derived CDR1 and CDR2 are SGHTA and FQGNSA. The CDR3 coding sequence is TGTGCCAGCAGCTTAGGTGGTAGCGGCCGCCAAGAGACCCAGTACTTC. Protein sequence: CASSLGGSGRQETQYF.

This sequence joins TRBV29-1 and TRBJ2-7, with D maybe TRBD2 (5 bases). V was shortened by 3 bases and J by 1 base, with 13 bases between the two germline ends. The CDR3 consists of 14 residues. Germline lookup yields CDR1 SQVTM and CDR2 ANQGSEA. The CDR3 DNA follows: TGCAGCGTTGAGGTTCGAGGAGGATCCTACGAGCAGTACTTC. It encodes CSVEVRGGSYEQYF.

The V gene is TRBV7-7, the J gene TRBJ2-1; weak D call: TRBD1 (6 bases). Deletions cut 5 bases from V and 4 bases from J, with 12 bases between. The CDR3 is made up of 14 amino acids. The V gene's germline CDR1 is SSHAT and CDR2 FNYEAQ (reference sequence). The CDR3 sequence: CASSPAGQYNEQFF. In nucleotides, the CDR3 is TGTGCCAGCAGCCCCGCCGGACAGTACAATGAGCAGTTCTTC.

This clone occurred a few times. The rearrangement joins TRBV4-3 to TRBJ2-2, with D perhaps TRBD2 (6 bases). V shed 3 bases and J shed 4 bases, with 15 bases lying between them. The CDR3 runs to 16 residues. In germline, CDR1 is LGHNA, CDR2 YSLEER. The CDR3 DNA reads as TGCGCCAGCAGCCAGTGGGCTAGCGCGGGCACCGGGGAGCTGTTTTTT. This translates into CASSQWASAGTGELFF.

The V and J genes are TRBV5-6 and TRBJ2-7, with TRBD1 matching over 10 bases. Germline CDR1 is SGHDT and CDR2 is YYEEEE. The V and J ends lost 6 bases and 2 bases, in that order; junction bases with no gene match: 11. The CDR3 consists of 16 residues. The CDR3 is CASNPGQGRGTYEQYF. In DNA, the CDR3 is TGTGCCAGCAATCCGGGACAGGGGCGAGGAACCTACGAGCAGTACTTC.

The rearrangement uses TRBV27 and TRBJ2-1; possible D gene TRBD2, 5 bases. Germline V gene data show CDR1 as MNHEY and CDR2 as SMNVEV (reference sequence). V was shortened by 5 bases and J by 0 bases, with 11 bases between the two germline ends. The CDR3 totals 15 residues. The CDR3 reads CASSVAPSSYNEQFF. The CDR3 DNA is TGTGCCAGCAGTGTAGCGCCTAGCTCCTACAATGAGCAGTTCTTC.

This chain connects TRBV2 to TRBJ1-5, with TRBD1 matching over 8 bases. The junction had 12 bases not matched to a gene; V was cut back by 4 bases and J by 4 bases. CDR1 and CDR2 (germline): SNHLY, FYNNEI. This CDR3 contains 17 residues. CDR3 sequence (DNA): TGTGCCAGCAGTGTCTTCACCTCCAGGGGGCGGAATCAGCCCCAGCATTTT. Its translation is CASSVFTSRGRNQPQHF.

The V gene is TRBV5-1, the J gene TRBJ2-1; TRBD1 is a possible D gene (5 bases). Germline assignment: CDR1 SGHRS and CDR2 YFSETQ. Between the trimmed V and J ends, which lost 1 base and 2 bases, there was a span of 16 bases. This CDR3 has 17 residues. The CDR3 bases are TGCGCCAGCAGCTTGCCCCTAGGGGATGTTACCTACAATGAGCAGTTCTTC. Translating gives CASSLPLGDVTYNEQFF.

This clone was seen a few times. The chain employs TRBV4-3 and TRBJ1-1, with a weak D call TRBD1 (6 bases). Germline-derived CDR1 and CDR2 are LGHNA and YSLEER. The CDR3 totals 14 residues. Trimming shortened V by 3 bases and J by 3 bases, and 11 bases separated the two germline ends. The CDR3 DNA is TGCGCCAGCAGCCATACAGGGATGGACACTGAAGCTTTCTTT. Protein product: CASSHTGMDTEAFF.

V usage is TRBV29-1 and J usage is TRBJ2-1, with 10 nucleotides matching TRBD2. V shed 6 bases, J shed 10 bases, and the junction held 9 bases outside the gene matches. This CDR3 comprises 13 residues. Looked up from germline, CDR1 is SQVTM and CDR2 is ANQGSEA. The CDR3 DNA is TGCAGCGTCGCAAGGGCTAGCGGGAGCGAGCAGTTCTTC. Amino acid sequence: CSVARASGSEQFF.

V usage is TRBV18 and J usage is TRBJ1-2, with 9 nucleotides matching TRBD1. The CDR3 totals 15 residues. Germline values: CDR1 KGHSH, CDR2 LQKENI. J lost 2 bases, V lost 3 bases, and 4 bases had no gene match. CDR3 sequence reads: CASSPGQGVNYGYTF. As DNA, the CDR3 is TGTGCCAGCTCACCGGGACAGGGTGTAAACTATGGCTACACCTTC.

The J gene is TRBJ2-5, the V gene TRBV7-2; 9 nucleotides match TRBD2. V trimming: 2 bases; J trimming: 7 bases; junction bases outside the gene matches: 8. CDR3 length: 15 residues. Germline V lookup: CDR1 SGHTA, CDR2 FQGNSA. In nucleotides, the CDR3 is TGTGCCAGCAGCTTAATCCTAGCGGGACGGGTGACCCAGTACTTC. Amino acids: CASSLILAGRVTQYF.

In nucleotides, the CDR3 is TGTGCCAGCAGTTACCAAGCGCTCTCTGGAAACACCATATATTTT. Encoded protein: CASSYQALSGNTIYF. The V call is TRBV6-5, the J call TRBJ1-3, with D unclear. The CDR3 loop spans 15 amino acids. V shed 2 bases and J shed 0 bases, with 8 bases lying between them. Germline lookup yields CDR1 MNHEY and CDR2 SVGAGI.

In this sample, this clone turned up once. The chain combines TRBV2 with TRBJ2-5, with a weak D call TRBD2 (7 bases). Germline CDR1 is SNHLY and CDR2 is FYNNEI. V lost 2 bases and J lost 5, with 15 bases in between. The CDR3 extends over 15 amino acids. CDR3 nucleotide sequence: TGTGCCAGCAGTGAAATGGCGGGGGCAAAGGAGACCCAGTACTTC. Protein product: CASSEMAGAKETQYF.

The chain carries TRBV6-1 and TRBJ1-5; TRBD1 is a possible D gene (5 bases). This CDR3 region has 13 residues. The germline CDR1 and CDR2 sequences are MNHNS and SASEGT. Trimming shortened V by 1 base and J by 7 bases, and 8 bases separated the two germline ends. The CDR3 DNA reads TGTGCCAGCAGTGAAGTTTCAGGGCAGCCCCAGCATTTT. This gives the protein CASSEVSGQPQHF.

The chain uses TRBV6-6 and TRBJ2-6; TRBD1 matches at 9 bases. CDR3 length: 16 residues. Germline V CDR1 and CDR2: MNHNY, SVGAGI (reference sequence). J gave up 0 bases and V 6 bases, and 3 bases lay outside the gene matches. The CDR3 here is CASRGQGPSGANVLTF. The CDR3 DNA reads TGTGCCAGCAGGGGACAGGGACCCTCTGGGGCCAACGTCCTGACTTTC.